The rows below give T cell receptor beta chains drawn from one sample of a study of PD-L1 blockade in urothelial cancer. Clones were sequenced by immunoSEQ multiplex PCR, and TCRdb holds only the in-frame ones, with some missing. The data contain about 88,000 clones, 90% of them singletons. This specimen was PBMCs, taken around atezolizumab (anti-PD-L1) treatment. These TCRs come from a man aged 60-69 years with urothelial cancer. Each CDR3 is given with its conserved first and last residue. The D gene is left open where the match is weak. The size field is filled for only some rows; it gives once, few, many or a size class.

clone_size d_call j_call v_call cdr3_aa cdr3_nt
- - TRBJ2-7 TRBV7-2 CASSLDVTRGHEQYF TGTGCCAGCAGCTTAGATGTGACAAGGGGCCACGAGCAGTACTTC
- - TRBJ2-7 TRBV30 CAWSRAGRGSHEQYF TGTGCCTGGAGCCGGGCAGGTAGGGGATCGCACGAGCAGTACTTC
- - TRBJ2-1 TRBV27 CASVRVSGNEQFF TGTGCCAGCGTGCGGGTATCGGGGAATGAGCAGTTCTTC
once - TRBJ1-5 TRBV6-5 CASSSGGGRAQPQHF TGTGCCAGCAGTTCGGGCGGGGGCAGGGCTCAGCCCCAGCATTTT
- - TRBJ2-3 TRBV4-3 CASSLTRLTDTQYF TGCGCCAGCAGCCTCACGCGCCTGACAGATACGCAGTATTTT
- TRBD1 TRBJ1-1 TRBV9 CASSREGQARSEAFF TGTGCCAGCAGCAGAGAGGGACAGGCGCGTTCTGAAGCTTTCTTT
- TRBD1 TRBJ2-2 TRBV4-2 CASSRDRVDTGELFF TGTGCCAGCAGCCGAGACAGGGTTGATACCGGGGAGCTGTTTTTT
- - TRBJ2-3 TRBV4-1 CAGPKGGTDTQYF TGCGCCGGCCCGAAGGGGGGCACAGATACGCAGTATTTT
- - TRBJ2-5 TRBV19 CASRRAAGETQYF TGTGCCAGCAGGCGGGCCGCGGGGGAGACCCAGTACTTC
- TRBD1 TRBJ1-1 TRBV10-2 CASSAGGTGGLLGTAFF TGCGCCAGCAGCGCGGGGGGGACAGGGGGATTGTTGGGGACAGCTTTCTTT
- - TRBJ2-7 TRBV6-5 CASSYSRQNSYEQYF TGTGCCAGCAGTTACTCCCGACAGAACTCCTACGAGCAGTACTTC
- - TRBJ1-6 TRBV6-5 CATSKQGDSPLHF TGTGCCACAAGCAAACAGGGCGATTCACCCCTCCACTTT
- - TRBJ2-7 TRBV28 CASSLAGVEQYF TGTGCCAGCAGTTTAGCAGGGGTAGAGCAGTACTTC
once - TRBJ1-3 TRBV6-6 CASSRSGNTIYF TGTGCCAGCAGCCGGTCTGGAAACACCATATATTTT
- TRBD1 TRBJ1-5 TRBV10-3 CAISDRGSNQPQHF TGTGCCATCAGCGACAGGGGAAGCAATCAGCCCCAGCATTTT
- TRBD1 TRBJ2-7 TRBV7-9 CASSARGTGANEQYF TGTGCCAGCAGCGCCAGGGGGACAGGGGCCAACGAGCAGTACTTC
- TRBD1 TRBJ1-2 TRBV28 CASQVVGQGDYGYTF TGTGCCAGCCAAGTTGTCGGACAGGGTGACTATGGCTACACCTTC
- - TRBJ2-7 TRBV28 CASSQTTSYEQYF TGTGCCAGCAGCCAAACAACAAGCTACGAGCAGTACTTC
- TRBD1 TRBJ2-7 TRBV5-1 CASSWRPGQRDLEQYF TGCGCCAGCAGCTGGAGACCGGGACAGAGGGATCTCGAGCAGTACTTC
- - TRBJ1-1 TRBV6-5 CASIRLAEAFF TGTGCCAGCATCCGACTGGCTGAAGCTTTCTTT
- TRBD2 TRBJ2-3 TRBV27 CASSLISTSLPQYF TGTGCCAGCAGTTTAATCTCGACTAGCCTCCCCCAGTATTTT
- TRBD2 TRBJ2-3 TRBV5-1 CASSGGSGTTDTQYF TGCGCCAGCAGCGGGGGTAGCGGGACGACAGATACGCAGTATTTT
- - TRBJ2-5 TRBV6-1 CASSDGGAPETQYF TGTGCCAGCAGTGACGGAGGGGCCCCAGAGACCCAGTACTTC
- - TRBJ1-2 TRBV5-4 CASSPAGNYGYTF TGTGCCAGCAGCCCGGCGGGTAACTATGGCTACACCTTC
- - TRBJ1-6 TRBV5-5 CASSLRQPYNSPLHF TGTGCCAGCAGCTTGAGACAGCCCTATAATTCACCCCTCCACTTT
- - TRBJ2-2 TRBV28 CASSSSYRDTGELFF TGTGCCAGCAGTTCATCCTACCGCGACACCGGGGAGCTGTTTTTT
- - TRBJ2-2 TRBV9 CASSASLGLNTGELFF TGTGCCAGCAGCGCTTCCTTGGGACTGAACACCGGGGAGCTGTTTTTT
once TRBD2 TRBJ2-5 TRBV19 CASSTAGLPKETQYF TGTGCCAGTAGTACGGCGGGACTACCGAAAGAGACCCAGTACTTC
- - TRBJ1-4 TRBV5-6 CASSLQATNEKLFF TGTGCCAGCAGCTTACAGGCAACTAATGAAAAACTGTTTTTT
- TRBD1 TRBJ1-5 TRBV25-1 CASSETGGTNQPQHF TGTGCCAGCAGTGAGACAGGGGGCACAAATCAGCCCCAGCATTTT
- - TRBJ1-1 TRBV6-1 CASSEPSQQELNTEAFF TGTGCCAGCAGTGAACCCTCACAACAGGAACTGAACACTGAAGCTTTCTTT
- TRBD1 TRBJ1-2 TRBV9 CASSPGQGANYGYTF TGTGCCAGCAGCCCCGGACAGGGAGCTAACTATGGCTACACCTTC
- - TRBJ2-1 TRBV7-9 CASSSVRETEQFF TGTGCCAGCAGCTCAGTACGGGAGACTGAGCAGTTCTTC
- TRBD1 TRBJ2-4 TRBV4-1 CASSQGNRGLSIQYF TGCGCCAGCAGCCAAGGAAATAGGGGGCTGAGCATTCAGTACTTC
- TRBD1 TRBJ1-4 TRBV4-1 CASSQGTGDEKLFF TGCGCCAGCAGCCAAGGGACAGGGGATGAAAAACTGTTTTTT
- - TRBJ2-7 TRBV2 CASSVRRLSYEQYF TGTGCCAGCAGTGTAAGGCGACTCTCCTACGAGCAGTACTTC
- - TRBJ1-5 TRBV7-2 CASSPLDSSNQPQHF TGTGCCAGCAGCCCTCTCGACAGTTCCAATCAGCCCCAGCATTTT
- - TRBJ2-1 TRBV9 CASSVQGGNEQFF TGTGCCAGCAGCGTACAGGGAGGCAATGAGCAGTTCTTC
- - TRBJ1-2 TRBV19 CASSSTTALYGYTF TGTGCCAGTAGCTCTACGACAGCCCTCTATGGCTACACCTTC
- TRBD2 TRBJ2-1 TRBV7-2 CASSLSPSGAYNEQFF TGTGCCAGCAGCTTATCCCCTAGCGGCGCATACAATGAGCAGTTCTTC
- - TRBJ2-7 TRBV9 CASSVGGQDAYEQYF TGTGCCAGCAGCGTAGGAGGGCAGGACGCCTACGAGCAGTACTTC
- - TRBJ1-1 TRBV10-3 CAINKTAMNTEAFF TGTGCCATCAATAAGACAGCCATGAACACTGAAGCTTTCTTT
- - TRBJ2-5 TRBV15 CATSSRGMEETQYF TGTGCCACCAGCAGCAGGGGAATGGAAGAGACCCAGTACTTC
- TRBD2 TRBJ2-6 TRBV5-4 CASSNGGAGANVLTF TGTGCCAGCAGCAACGGGGGGGCTGGGGCCAACGTCCTGACTTTC
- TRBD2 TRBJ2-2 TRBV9 CASTISGGRSTGELFF TGTGCCAGTACCATCTCGGGGGGGCGGAGCACCGGGGAGCTGTTTTTT
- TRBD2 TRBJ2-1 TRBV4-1 CASSPTPGTSGTSSYNEQFF TGCGCCAGCAGCCCTACCCCCGGGACTAGCGGGACGAGCTCCTACAATGAGCAGTTCTTC
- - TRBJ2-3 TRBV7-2 CASSLVSQSTDTQYF TGTGCCAGCAGCTTAGTTTCCCAAAGCACAGATACGCAGTATTTT